A single sample is the source of the 18 T cell receptor delta chains below, sequenced in a study of gamma-delta chains in newborns, infants, children. TCRdb called clones from the reads again using CATT. The sample lists under 3,500 delta-chain clones; roughly 50% were seen once. Sequencing input: blood. Source of these receptors: a child who received the measles vaccine.

The gene calls are TRDV2 and TRDJ3; D is perhaps TRDD3 (6 bases). The CDR3 runs 18 residues. Per the germline V gene, CDR1 is GEAIGNYY and CDR2 is EKD. The ends were cut back, 0 bases at V and 2 bases at J, with 13 bases in the middle. This CDR3 is CACDTAGGTTWDTRQMFF. In nucleotides, the CDR3 is TGTGCCTGTGACACCGCCGGGGGAACCACCTGGGACACCCGACAGATGTTTTTC.

Concerning this clone: A clone one base away is much larger, so this may be a read error. The J gene is TRDJ3, the V gene TRDV2; a possible D gene is TRDD3 (6 bases). The CDR3 extends over 18 amino acids. Germline V CDR1 and CDR2: GEAIGNYY, EKD. Trimming removed 1 base from V and 1 base from J, with 13 bases in between. As DNA, the CDR3 is TGTGCCTGTGACACGAGGGGGGACCGATCCTGGGACACCCGACAGATGTTTTTC. It yields the protein CACDTRGDRSWDTRQMFF.

The rearrangement uses TRAV29/DV5 and TRDJ1, with no clear D. V was cut by 0 bases and J by 0 bases, with 12 bases left in between. Germline CDR1 reads NSMFDY; CDR2 reads ISSIKDK. CDR3 length equals 15 residues. CDR3 loop: CAASGCSWYTDKLIF. CDR3 sequence (DNA): TGTGCAGCAAGCGGTTGTAGCTGGTACACCGATAAACTCATCTTT.

On this clone: One end of the junction varies from germline; a read error may be responsible. This chain connects TRDV2 to TRDJ3; 8 bases are a match to TRDD3. Germline-derived CDR1 and CDR2 are GEAIGNYY and EKD. The CDR3 is made up of 21 amino acids. CDR3 loop: CACDPTPALGASSWDTLQMFF. CDR3 nucleotide sequence: TGTGCCTGTGACCCCACCCCTGCACTGGGGGCCTCCTCCTGGGACACCCTACAGATGTTTTTC.

By proportion, this clone is large. The same CDR3 arises from other DNA sequences in this sample as well. CDR3 sequence: CACDSTGGSWDTRQMFF. The CDR3 region has the DNA TGTGCCTGTGACAGTACTGGGGGATCCTGGGACACCCGACAGATGTTTTTC. The chain couples TRDV2 to TRDJ3; TRDD3 matches at 9 bases. J lost 1 base, V lost 2 bases, and 2 bases had no gene match. The CDR3 sequence is 17 residues long. Per germline, CDR1 GEAIGNYY and CDR2 EKD.

Regarding this clone: This may come from a read error, since a much larger clone is one base off. CDR3 in DNA: TGTGCCCGTGACGCCGTACTGGTGACAGCACAACTCTTCTTT. This translates into CARDAVLVTAQLFF. The J gene is TRDJ2, the V gene TRDV2, with D maybe TRDD3 (5 bases). CDR3 length equals 14 residues. The germline V gene has CDR1 GEAIGNYY and CDR2 EKD.

Concerning this clone itself: Since a much larger clone is just one base distant, this may be a read error. This sample includes further DNA sequences coding for the same CDR3. The genes are TRDV2 and TRDJ1; TRDD3 aligns across 11 bases. Germline V gene sequence: CDR1 GEAIGNYY, CDR2 EKD. The CDR3 length is 16 residues. The CDR3 reads CACDTIGGYGTDKLIF. Here the CDR3 DNA reads TGCGCCTGTGACACGATTGGGGGATACGGGACCGATAAACTCATCTTT.

As to this clone: Since a much larger clone is just one base distant, this may be a read error. The genes are TRDV2 and TRDJ1; 10 bases fit TRDD3. Germline V gene sequence: CDR1 GEAIGNYY, CDR2 EKD. The CDR3 sequence is 15 residues long. Trimming at V came to 5 bases and at J to 2 bases, leaving 7 bases not matched to a gene. CDR3 nucleotides: TGTGCCTGTGGCCCCTTACTGGGGGATACCGATAAACTCATCTTT. Amino acids: CACGPLLGDTDKLIF.

In regard to this clone: This may come from a read error, since a much larger clone is one base off. V is TRDV1 and J is TRDJ1; 7 bases align to TRDD3. The CDR3 is 19 amino acids. Germline lookup yields CDR1 TSWWSYY and CDR2 QGS. With V trimmed by 1 base and J by 4 bases, 18 bases remained unmatched. The CDR3 protein is CALGEPMYEGGLPRDKLIF. The CDR3 bases are TGTGCTCTTGGGGAACCAATGTACGAGGGGGGATTACCCCGCGATAAACTCATCTTT.

This clone was detected only a few times. It may be a read error: a sequence one base away is much more abundant. The gene calls are TRDV2 and TRDJ3; 9 bases are a match to TRDD3. Germline V lookup: CDR1 GEAIGNYY, CDR2 EKD. The CDR3 has 19 amino acids. The CDR3: CARDRTGGHSSWDTRQMFF. DNA for the CDR3: TGTGCCCGTGACAGAACTGGGGGACACAGCTCCTGGGACACCCGACAGATGTTTTTC.

Concerning this clone itself: A read error may explain this, as a much larger clone is one base away. The chain combines TRDV1 with TRDJ1; 8 bases match TRDD2. The CDR3 is 20 amino acids. The germline gives CDR1 TSWWSYY, CDR2 QGS. The V segment lost 4 bases and the J segment 2 bases; nucleotides outside the gene matches: 21. The CDR3 region has the DNA TGTGCTCTTGGGGTTTCCCACTTCCTACTGGAGGATCTCTATACCGATAAACTCATCTTT. This sequence encodes CALGVSHFLLEDLYTDKLIF.

On this clone: A much larger clone differs from this one at a single base, so this may be a read error. The chain employs TRDV1 and TRDJ1; maybe TRDD3 (6 bases). The CDR3 has 19 residues. The V end lost 3 bases, the J end lost 7 bases, and 30 bases lay between the germline ends. Per germline, CDR1 TSWWSYY and CDR2 QGS. CDR3 region: CALGDVTRGWGAMGVKLIF. CDR3 in DNA: TGTGCTCTTGGGGATGTGACGCGTGGCTGGGGAGCAATGGGCGTTAAACTCATCTTT.

Remarks on this clone: Possible read error: a much larger clone is one base away. This rearrangement joins TRDV2 to TRDJ3, with TRDD3 identical over 13 bases. V lost 3 bases to trimming and J lost 1 base; unmatched junction nucleotides: 2. CDR1 GEAIGNYY and CDR2 EKD come from the germline V gene. This CDR3 spans 18 amino acids. CDR3 protein: CACDLLGDTSWDTRQMFF. The CDR3 coding sequence is TGTGCCTGTGACCTACTGGGGGATACGTCCTGGGACACCCGACAGATGTTTTTC.

This clone has only a few counts. The chain is built from TRDV2 and TRDJ2, with 11 bases fitting TRDD3. The CDR3 is 16 residues long. J gave up 0 bases and V 2 bases, and 1 base lay outside the gene matches. CDR1 is GEAIGNYY and CDR2 is EKD in the germline V gene. CDR3 nucleotides: TGTGCCTGTGACATACTGGGGGATACTTTGACAGCACAACTCTTCTTT. Translation gives CACDILGDTLTAQLFF.

On this clone: A much more abundant neighbour one base away suggests this may be a read error. The chain couples TRDV2 to TRDJ2; 9 nucleotides line up with TRDD3. The V gene end was trimmed by 4 bases and the J gene end by 4 bases; junction bases not matched to a gene: 9. CDR3 length: 16 residues. CDR1 and CDR2 (germline): GEAIGNYY, EKD. CDR3 sequence reads: CACDPRGDTRTAQLFF. CDR3 DNA: TGTGCCTGTGATCCGCGGGGGGATACACGGACAGCACAACTCTTCTTT.

This clone was picked up a small number of times. The rearrangement uses TRDV2 and TRDJ3; perhaps TRDD3 as D (6 bases). V lost 3 bases to trimming and J lost 0 bases, with 14 bases between them. The CDR3 sequence is 18 residues long. CDR1 GEAIGNYY and CDR2 EKD come from the germline V gene. CDR3 loop: CACDPLGISSWDTRQMFF. The DNA of the CDR3 is TGTGCCTGTGACCCCCTGGGGATCAGCTCCTGGGACACCCGACAGATGTTTTTC.

Remarks on this clone: At one end the junction does not follow the germline gene, possibly because of a read error. The identical CDR3 is also encoded by other nucleotide sequences in the sample. This chain connects TRDV2 to TRDJ1; 7 nucleotides line up with TRDD3. This CDR3 has 15 amino acids. Germline CDR1 and CDR2: GEAIGNYY and EKD. The CDR3 reads CACDVLGTYTDKLIF. The CDR3 DNA reads as TGCGCCTGTGACGTACTGGGGACGTACACCGATAAACTCATCTTT.

V and J are TRDV1 and TRDJ1, with D perhaps TRDD2 (9 bases). The germline V and J ends were trimmed by 1 base and 0 bases, with 27 bases remaining between them. Per the germline V gene, CDR1 is TSWWSYY and CDR2 is QGS. There are 21 residues in the CDR3. The CDR3 DNA reads as TGTGCTCTTGGGGAACCCTCGGCCTTCCTACTCTGGGGGACGTACACCGATAAACTCATCTTT. The encoded protein is CALGEPSAFLLWGTYTDKLIF.